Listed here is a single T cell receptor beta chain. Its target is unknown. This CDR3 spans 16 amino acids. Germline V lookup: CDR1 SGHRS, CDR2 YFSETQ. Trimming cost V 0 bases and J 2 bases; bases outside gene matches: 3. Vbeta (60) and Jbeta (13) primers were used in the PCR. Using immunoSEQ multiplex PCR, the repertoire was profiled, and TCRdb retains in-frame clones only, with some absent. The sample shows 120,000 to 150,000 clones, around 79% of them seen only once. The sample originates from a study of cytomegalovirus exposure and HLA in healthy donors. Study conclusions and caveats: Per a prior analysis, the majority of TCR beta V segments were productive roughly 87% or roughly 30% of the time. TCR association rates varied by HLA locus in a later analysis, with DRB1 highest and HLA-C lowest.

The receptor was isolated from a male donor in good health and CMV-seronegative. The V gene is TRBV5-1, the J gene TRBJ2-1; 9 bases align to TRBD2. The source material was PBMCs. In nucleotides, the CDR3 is TGCGCCAGCAGCTTGGAGGCTAGCGGGACCTACAATGAGCAGTTCTTC. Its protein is CASSLEASGTYNEQFF.